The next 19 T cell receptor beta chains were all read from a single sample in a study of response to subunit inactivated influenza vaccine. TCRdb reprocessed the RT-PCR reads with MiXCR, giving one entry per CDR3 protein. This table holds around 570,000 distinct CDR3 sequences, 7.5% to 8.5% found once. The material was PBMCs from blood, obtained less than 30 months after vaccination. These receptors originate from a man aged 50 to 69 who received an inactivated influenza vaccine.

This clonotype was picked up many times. The CDR3 is CASNRAGGPYNEQFF. The CDR3, as DNA: TGTGCCAGCAATAGAGCGGGGGGGCCGTACAATGAGCAGTTCTTC. J is TRBJ2-1 and V is TRBV6-1, with TRBD2 identical over 10 bases. The trim removed 7 bases at V and 4 bases at J, leaving 7 bases unmatched. This CDR3 has 15 residues. Germline V lookup: CDR1 MNHNS, CDR2 SASEGT.

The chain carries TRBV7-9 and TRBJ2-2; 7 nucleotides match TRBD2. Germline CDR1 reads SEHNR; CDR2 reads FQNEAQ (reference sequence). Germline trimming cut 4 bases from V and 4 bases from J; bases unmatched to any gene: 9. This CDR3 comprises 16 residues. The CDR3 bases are TGTGCCAGCAGCTCTATACGGGAGGCGCGCACCGGGGAGCTGTTTTTT. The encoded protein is CASSSIREARTGELFF.

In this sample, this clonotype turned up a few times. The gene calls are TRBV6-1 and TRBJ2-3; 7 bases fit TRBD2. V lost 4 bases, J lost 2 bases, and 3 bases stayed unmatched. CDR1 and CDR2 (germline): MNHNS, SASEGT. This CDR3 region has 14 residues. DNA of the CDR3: TGTGCCAGCAGTGCCCGGGGGGTCACAGATACGCAGTATTTT. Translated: CASSARGVTDTQYF.

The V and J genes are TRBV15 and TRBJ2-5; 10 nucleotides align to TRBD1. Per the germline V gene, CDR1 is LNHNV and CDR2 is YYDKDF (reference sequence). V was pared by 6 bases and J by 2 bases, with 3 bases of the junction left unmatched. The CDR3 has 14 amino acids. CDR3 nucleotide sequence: TGTGCCACCAGTGTGGACAGGGGGCAAGAGACCCAGTACTTC. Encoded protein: CATSVDRGQETQYF.

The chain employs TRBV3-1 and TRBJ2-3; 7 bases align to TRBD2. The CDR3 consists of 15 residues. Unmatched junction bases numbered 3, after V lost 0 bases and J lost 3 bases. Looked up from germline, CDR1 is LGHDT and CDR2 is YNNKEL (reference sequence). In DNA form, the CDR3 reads TGTGCCAGCAGCCAAGACGCGGGAGCGACAGATACGCAGTATTTT. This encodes CASSQDAGATDTQYF.

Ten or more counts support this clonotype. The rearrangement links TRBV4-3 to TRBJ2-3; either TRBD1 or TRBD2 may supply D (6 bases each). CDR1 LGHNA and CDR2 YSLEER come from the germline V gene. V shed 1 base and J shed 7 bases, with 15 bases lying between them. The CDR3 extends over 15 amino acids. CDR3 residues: CASSQGGGSINTQYF. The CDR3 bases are TGCGCCAGCAGCCAAGGAGGGGGGTCGATAAATACGCAGTATTTT.

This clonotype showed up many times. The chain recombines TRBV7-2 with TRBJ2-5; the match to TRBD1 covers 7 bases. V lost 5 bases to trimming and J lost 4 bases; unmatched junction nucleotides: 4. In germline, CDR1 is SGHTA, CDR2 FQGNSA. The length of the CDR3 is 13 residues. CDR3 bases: TGTGCCAGCAGCCCCCGACAGGGAGAGACCCAGTACTTC. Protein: CASSPRQGETQYF.

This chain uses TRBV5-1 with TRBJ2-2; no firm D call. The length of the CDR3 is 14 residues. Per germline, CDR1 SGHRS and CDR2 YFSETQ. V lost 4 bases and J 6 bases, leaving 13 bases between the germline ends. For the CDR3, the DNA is TGCGCCAGCAGCGCCACTCTAGTCGCCGGGGAGCTGTTTTTT. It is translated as CASSATLVAGELFF.

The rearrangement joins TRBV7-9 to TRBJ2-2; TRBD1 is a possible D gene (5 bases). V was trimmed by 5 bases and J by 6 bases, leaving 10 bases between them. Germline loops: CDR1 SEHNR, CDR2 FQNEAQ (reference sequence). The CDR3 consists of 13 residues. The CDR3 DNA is TGTGCCAGCAGCATCAGGGTTCCCGGGGAGCTGTTTTTT. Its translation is CASSIRVPGELFF.

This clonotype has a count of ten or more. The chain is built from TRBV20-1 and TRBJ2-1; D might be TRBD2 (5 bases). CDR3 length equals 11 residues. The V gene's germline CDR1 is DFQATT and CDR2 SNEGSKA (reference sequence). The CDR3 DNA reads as TGCAGCGTGGACTCATTTTCCAATCAGTTCTTC. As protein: CSVDSFSNQFF.

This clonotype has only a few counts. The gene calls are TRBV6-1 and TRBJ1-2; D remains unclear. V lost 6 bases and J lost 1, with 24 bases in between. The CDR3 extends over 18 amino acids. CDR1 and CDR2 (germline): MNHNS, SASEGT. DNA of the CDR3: TGTGCCAGCAGCCCTAGGAACCGGGTCGGGCTTATTAACTATGGCTACACCTTC. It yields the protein CASSPRNRVGLINYGYTF.

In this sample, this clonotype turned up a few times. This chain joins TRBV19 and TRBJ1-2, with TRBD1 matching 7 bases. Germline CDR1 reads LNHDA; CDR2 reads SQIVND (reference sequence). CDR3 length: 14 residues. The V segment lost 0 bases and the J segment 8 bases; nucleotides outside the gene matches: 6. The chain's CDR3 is CASSIEGTAAGYTF. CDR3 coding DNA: TGTGCCAGTAGTATAGAAGGGACAGCGGCGGGCTACACCTTC.

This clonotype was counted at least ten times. Here the CDR3 reads CATSESGLADHTDTQYF. The DNA of the CDR3 is TGTGCCACCAGTGAATCCGGACTAGCGGACCACACAGATACGCAGTATTTT. The J gene is TRBJ2-3, the V gene TRBV24-1; 10 nucleotides align to TRBD2. Germline V gene lookup returns CDR1 KGHDR and CDR2 SFDVKD. CDR3 size: 17 residues. The J segment lost 2 bases and the V segment lost 4 bases, leaving 8 bases of the junction unmatched.

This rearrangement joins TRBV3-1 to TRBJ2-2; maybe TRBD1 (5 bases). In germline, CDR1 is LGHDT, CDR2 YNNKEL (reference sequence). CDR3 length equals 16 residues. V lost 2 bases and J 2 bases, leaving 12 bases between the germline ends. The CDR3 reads CASSQTPDSNTGELFF. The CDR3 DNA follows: TGTGCCAGCAGCCAAACACCTGACAGTAACACCGGGGAGCTGTTTTTT.

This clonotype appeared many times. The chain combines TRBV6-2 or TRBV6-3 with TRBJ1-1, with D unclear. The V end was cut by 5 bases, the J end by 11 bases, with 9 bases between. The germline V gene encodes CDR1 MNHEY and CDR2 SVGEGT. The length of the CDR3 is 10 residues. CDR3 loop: CASSELLAFF. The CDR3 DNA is TGTGCCAGCAGTGAGCTTTTGGCTTTCTTT.

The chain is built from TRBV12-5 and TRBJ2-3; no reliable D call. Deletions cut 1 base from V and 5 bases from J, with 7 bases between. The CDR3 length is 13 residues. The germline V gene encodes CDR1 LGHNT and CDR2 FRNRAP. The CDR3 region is CASGLETGDTQYF. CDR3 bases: TGTGCTAGTGGTTTGGAAACGGGAGATACGCAGTATTTT. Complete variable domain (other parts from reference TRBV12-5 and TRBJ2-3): DARVTQTPRHKVTEMGQEVTMRCQPILGHNTVFWYRQTMMQGLELLAYFRNRAPLDDSGMPKDRFSAEMPDATLATLKIQPSEPRDSAVYFCASGLETGDTQYFGPGTRLTVL.

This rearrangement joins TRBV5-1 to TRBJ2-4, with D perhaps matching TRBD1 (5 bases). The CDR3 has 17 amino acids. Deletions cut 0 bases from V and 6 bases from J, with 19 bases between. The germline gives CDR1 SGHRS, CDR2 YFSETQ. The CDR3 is CASSLAYSRVLGNIQYF. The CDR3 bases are TGCGCCAGCAGCTTGGCTTATTCCAGGGTGTTAGGAAACATTCAGTACTTC.

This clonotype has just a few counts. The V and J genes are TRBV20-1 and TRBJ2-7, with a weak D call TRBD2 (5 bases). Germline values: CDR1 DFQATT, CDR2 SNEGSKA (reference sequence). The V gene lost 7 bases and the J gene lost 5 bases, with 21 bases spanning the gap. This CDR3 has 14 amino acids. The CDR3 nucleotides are TGCAGTGGGGGTGGCGGGTGGGTTGGGGACGAGCAGTACTTC. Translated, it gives CSGGGGWVGDEQYF.

CDR3 loop: CASSQDFRDGYEQYF. Written as DNA, the CDR3 is TGCGCCAGCAGCCAAGATTTCCGGGACGGCTACGAGCAGTACTTC. The chain uses TRBV4-3 and TRBJ2-7; tentatively, D is TRBD1 or TRBD2 (5 bases each). This CDR3 spans 15 amino acids. V was pared by 0 bases and J by 3 bases, with 12 bases between. In germline, CDR1 is LGHNA, CDR2 YSLEER.